These 21 T cell receptor beta chains came from one sample sequenced in a study of radiotherapy plus CTLA-4 blockade in lung cancer. Here immunoSEQ multiplex PCR was the method, and the copy in TCRdb shows in-frame clones only, minus some. This table holds over 80,000 clones, roughly four fifths found once. The source was peripheral blood, collected from a patient treated with radiotherapy plus ipilimumab. These receptors were obtained from a human donor with non-small cell lung cancer who had stable disease on radiotherapy plus ipilimumab.

The chain has TRBV7-6 and TRBJ1-2, with D possibly TRBD1 on 6 matching bases. V lost 5 bases, J lost 7 bases, and 14 bases lay in between. The length of the CDR3 is 13 residues. Looked up from germline, CDR1 is SGHVS and CDR2 is FNYEAQ. CDR3 nucleotides: TGTGCCAGCAGCCCGGAGGGGGAGGCTGGCTACACCTTC. Protein product: CASSPEGEAGYTF.

The genes are TRBV7-9 and TRBJ2-1, with TRBD1 matching over 8 bases. CDR3 length: 15 amino acids. Germline V gene data show CDR1 as SEHNR and CDR2 as FQNEAQ (reference sequence). V shed 5 bases and J 2 bases; nucleotides not matched to a gene: 5. The CDR3 DNA is TGTGCCAGCAGCCCCGACAGGGGAGCCTACAATGAGCAGTTCTTC. Amino acid sequence: CASSPDRGAYNEQFF.

The chain links TRBV11-1 to TRBJ2-6; 7 bases fit TRBD1. This CDR3 is 15 amino acids long. J was trimmed by 4 bases and V by 5 bases; bases with no gene match: 5. Germline V gives CDR1 SGHAT, CDR2 FQDESV (reference sequence). This CDR3 is CASSLTGDGANVLTF. The DNA for the CDR3 is TGTGCCAGCAGCCTCACAGGGGACGGGGCCAACGTCCTGACTTTC. The variable domain in full, completed from reference TRBV11-1 and TRBJ2-6, reads EAEVAQSPRYKITEKSQAVAFWCDPISGHATLYWYRQILGQGPELLVQFQDESVVDDSQLPKDRFSAERLKGVDSTLKIQPAELGDSAMYLCASSLTGDGANVLTFGAGSRLTVL.

The rearrangement links TRBV7-3 to TRBJ2-3, with D tentatively TRBD2 (5 bases). Germline assignment: CDR1 SGHTA and CDR2 FQGTGA. CDR3 length: 15 amino acids. Trimming removed 1 base from V and 1 base from J, with 9 bases in between. CDR3 nucleotide sequence: TGTGCCAGCAGCTTAAGAGGACTCGGCACAGATACGCAGTATTTT. Translating it yields CASSLRGLGTDTQYF.

The count of this clone is one. The rearrangement links TRBV19 to TRBJ2-2; 9 nucleotides match TRBD2. CDR3 size: 14 residues. CDR1 is LNHDA, CDR2 SQIVND, per germline (reference sequence). Germline trimming cut 7 bases from V and 7 bases from J; bases unmatched to any gene: 7. The CDR3 DNA reads TGTGCCAGTAAGGGCGGGAGGGAGCACGGGGAGCTGTTTTTT. This encodes CASKGGREHGELFF.

The chain combines TRBV2 with TRBJ1-2; D might be TRBD1 (6 bases). Germline V gives CDR1 SNHLY, CDR2 FYNNEI. CDR3 length equals 14 residues. The V end was cut by 1 base, the J end by 3 bases, with 9 bases between. The CDR3 coding sequence is TGTGCCAGCAGTGAAGTCTCAGGGGACTATGGCTACACCTTC. It yields the protein CASSEVSGDYGYTF.

The rearrangement uses TRBV13 and TRBJ1-1; 7 nucleotides match TRBD1. CDR1 is PRHDT and CDR2 is FYEKMQ in the germline V gene (reference sequence). Trimming cost V 0 bases and J 4 bases; bases outside gene matches: 11. CDR3 length equals 17 residues. The CDR3 loop reads CASSLGGAGGRSTEAFF. CDR3 nucleotides: TGTGCCAGCAGCTTAGGAGGGGCAGGGGGTCGAAGCACTGAAGCTTTCTTT. The whole variable domain, remainder taken from reference TRBV13 and TRBJ1-1, is AAGVIQSPRHLIKEKRETATLKCYPIPRHDTVYWYQQGPGQDPQFLISFYEKMQSDKGSIPDRFSAQQFSDYHSELNMSSLELGDSALYFCASSLGGAGGRSTEAFFGQGTRLTVV.

J is TRBJ1-1 and V is TRBV5-1, with 7 bases that match TRBD1. CDR1 SGHRS and CDR2 YFSETQ come from the germline V gene. Unmatched junction bases numbered 1, after V lost 2 bases and J lost 3 bases. The CDR3 loop spans 13 amino acids. The CDR3 DNA sequence: TGCGCCAGCAGCTTTCAGGGGGACACTGAAGCTTTCTTT. Translated: CASSFQGDTEAFF.

V gene TRBV6-6 combines with J gene TRBJ2-7; TRBD2 agrees at 8 bases. Germline-derived CDR1 and CDR2 are MNHNY and SVGAGI (reference sequence). CDR3 size: 16 residues. The V segment lost 5 bases and the J segment 3 bases; nucleotides outside the gene matches: 12. The CDR3 spells CASSTHKSGGGYEQYF. As DNA, the CDR3 is TGTGCCAGCAGTACCCACAAATCCGGGGGGGGCTACGAGCAGTACTTC.

V gene TRBV28 combines with J gene TRBJ2-7; D is perhaps TRBD1 or TRBD2 (5 bases each). Germline assignment: CDR1 MDHEN and CDR2 SYDVKM. Trimming left V 2 bases short and J 7 bases short, with 18 bases between. The CDR3 length is 15 residues. The CDR3 nucleotides read TGTGCCAGCAGTTTACGAGTGAGGGGAAATCGGGAGCAGTACTTC. It yields the protein CASSLRVRGNREQYF.

The chain carries TRBV12-5 and TRBJ2-1; D is undetermined. CDR1 and CDR2 (germline): LGHNT, FRNRAP. The CDR3 sequence is 12 residues long. The V and J ends lost 3 bases and 4 bases respectively, with 4 bases between them. The CDR3 DNA sequence: TGTGCTAGTGGTTTAGAATACAATGAGCAGTTCTTC. The encoded protein is CASGLEYNEQFF. Using reference TRBV12-5 and TRBJ2-1 for the parts outside the CDR3, the full variable domain is DARVTQTPRHKVTEMGQEVTMRCQPILGHNTVFWYRQTMMQGLELLAYFRNRAPLDDSGMPKDRFSAEMPDATLATLKIQPSEPRDSAVYFCASGLEYNEQFFGPGTRLTVL.

V is TRBV5-1 and J is TRBJ2-1; no clear D gene. There are 15 residues in the CDR3. The germline V and J ends were trimmed by 0 bases and 5 bases, with 12 bases remaining between them. CDR1 is SGHRS, CDR2 YFSETQ, per germline. The CDR3 is CASSLVLPLDNEQFF. CDR3 DNA sequence: TGCGCCAGCAGCTTGGTCCTCCCCCTTGACAATGAGCAGTTCTTC.

This chain uses TRBV14 with TRBJ1-2; TRBD1 matches 7 bases. The CDR3 covers 14 residues. CDR1 and CDR2 from the germline V gene are SGHDN and FVKESK. The V gene end was trimmed by 1 base and the J gene end by 7 bases; junction bases not matched to a gene: 6. CDR3: CASSQASRGSGYTF. In DNA form, the CDR3 reads TGTGCCAGCAGCCAAGCAAGCAGGGGGTCTGGCTACACCTTC.

The chain carries TRBV9 and TRBJ2-3; D unresolved. V was clipped by 0 bases and J by 3 bases, with 26 bases between them. The CDR3 has 20 amino acids. Germline assignment: CDR1 SGDLS and CDR2 YYNGEE. The CDR3 bases are TGTGCCAGCAGCGTAGGGTACGGTGGAAGGCCTGGGATGGGAACAGATACGCAGTATTTT. Protein product: CASSVGYGGRPGMGTDTQYF. Using reference TRBV9 and TRBJ2-3 for the parts outside the CDR3, the full variable domain is DSGVTQTPKHLITATGQRVTLRCSPRSGDLSVYWYQQSLDQGLQFLIQYYNGEERAKGNILERFSAQQFPDLHSELNLSSLELGDSALYFCASSVGYGGRPGMGTDTQYFGPGTRLTVL.

The rearrangement links TRBV18 to TRBJ1-2; D is ambiguous. This CDR3 has 13 residues. Trimming shortened V by 2 bases and J by 7 bases, and 11 bases separated the two germline ends. Germline V gives CDR1 KGHSH, CDR2 LQKENI. CDR3 sequence: CASSPRQEGGYTF. The CDR3 coding sequence is TGTGCCAGCTCACCAAGGCAGGAGGGTGGCTACACCTTC.

The gene calls are TRBV7-9 and TRBJ2-1, with TRBD1 as a possible D gene (6 bases). Germline CDR1 and CDR2: SEHNR and FQNEAQ (reference sequence). V was cut by 5 bases and J by 4 bases, with 18 bases left in between. The CDR3 contains 16 residues. The CDR3 DNA is TGTGCCAGCAGCGTCCGTCTCGTCAGGGGTTACAATGAGCAGTTCTTC. This translates into CASSVRLVRGYNEQFF.

The rearrangement links TRBV4-2 to TRBJ2-7; D gene ambiguous. The V end was cut by 1 base, the J end by 5 bases, with 12 bases between. Germline loops: CDR1 LGHNA, CDR2 YNFKEQ. The CDR3 runs 14 residues. For the CDR3, the DNA is TGTGCCAGCAGCCAAGGGTCGGGTCCTGACGAGCAGTACTTC. Encoded protein: CASSQGSGPDEQYF.

The chain uses TRBV28 and TRBJ2-5, with D perhaps given as TRBD1 or TRBD2 (5 bases each). The length of the CDR3 is 14 residues. Trimming left V 6 bases short and J 2 bases short, with 13 bases between. CDR1 MDHEN and CDR2 SYDVKM come from the germline V gene. The CDR3 nucleotides are TGTGCCAGCAGCACGGGACGGGCACAAGAGACCCAGTACTTC. This gives the protein CASSTGRAQETQYF.

This chain connects TRBV7-8 to TRBJ2-5; 8 nucleotides agree with TRBD1. Germline V gene sequence: CDR1 SGHVS, CDR2 FQNEAQ. The CDR3 is 14 residues long. With 8 bases clipped from V and 4 bases from J, the junction kept 9 bases outside the gene matches. Here the CDR3 reads CASGDRGWGETQYF. CDR3 sequence (DNA): TGTGCCAGCGGAGACAGGGGTTGGGGAGAGACCCAGTACTTC.

The chain uses TRBV6-1 and TRBJ2-1; TRBD1 agrees at 10 bases. V trimming: 6 bases; J trimming: 7 bases; junction bases outside the gene matches: 9. Germline lookup yields CDR1 MNHNS and CDR2 SASEGT. This CDR3 region has 15 residues. The CDR3 DNA sequence: TGTGCCAGCAGCGCGCCCCGGGACAGGGGAAATGAGCAGTTCTTC. Translated: CASSAPRDRGNEQFF.

This sequence joins TRBV28 and TRBJ2-5, with D maybe TRBD1 (6 bases). This CDR3 spans 17 amino acids. The germline V gene has CDR1 MDHEN and CDR2 SYDVKM. Between the trimmed V and J ends, which lost 1 base and 5 bases, there was a span of 20 bases. CDR3 nucleotides: TGTGCCAGCAGTTTATCCGGTCAACAGGGATGGCGGGAGACCCAGTACTTC. This sequence encodes CASSLSGQQGWRETQYF.